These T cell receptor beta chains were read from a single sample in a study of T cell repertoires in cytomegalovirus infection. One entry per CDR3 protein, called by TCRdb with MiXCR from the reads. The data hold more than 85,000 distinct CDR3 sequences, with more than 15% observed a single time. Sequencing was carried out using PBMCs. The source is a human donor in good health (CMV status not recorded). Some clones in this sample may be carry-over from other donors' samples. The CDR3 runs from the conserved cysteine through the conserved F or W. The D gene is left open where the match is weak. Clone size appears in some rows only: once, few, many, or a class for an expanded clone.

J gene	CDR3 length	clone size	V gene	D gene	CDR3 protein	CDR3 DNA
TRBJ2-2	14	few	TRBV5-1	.	CASSLEGNTGELFF	TGCGCCAGCAGCTTGGAGGGAAACACCGGGGAGCTGTTTTTT
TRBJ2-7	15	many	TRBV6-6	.	CASSYGAGSSDEQYF	TGTGCCAGCAGTTACGGTGCAGGGAGTAGCGACGAGCAGTACTTC
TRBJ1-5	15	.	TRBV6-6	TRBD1	CASSQQSGGGQPQHF	TGTGCCAGCAGCCAACAGTCAGGGGGCGGTCAGCCCCAGCATTTT
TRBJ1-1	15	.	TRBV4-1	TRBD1	CASSHPDRDNTEAFF	TGCGCCAGCAGCCACCCGGACAGGGACAACACTGAAGCTTTCTTT
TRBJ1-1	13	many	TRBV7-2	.	CASSPTVNTEAFF	TGTGCCAGCAGCCCAACTGTGAACACTGAAGCTTTCTTT
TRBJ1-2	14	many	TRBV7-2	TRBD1	CASSPTGGRDGYTF	TGTGCCAGCAGCCCAACAGGGGGCCGGGATGGCTACACCTTC
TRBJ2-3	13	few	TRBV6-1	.	CASSGGSTDTQYF	TGTGCCAGCAGTGGCGGGAGCACAGATACGCAGTATTTT
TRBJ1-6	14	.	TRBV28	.	CASSIRGRASPLHF	TGTGCCAGCAGTATCCGGGGGCGGGCTTCACCCCTCCACTTT
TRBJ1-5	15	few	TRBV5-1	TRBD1	CASSLGGTANQPQHF	TGCGCCAGCAGCTTAGGAGGGACAGCAAATCAGCCCCAGCATTTT
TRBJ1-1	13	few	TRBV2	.	CASSVRGFTEAFF	TGTGCCAGCAGTGTTCGGGGGTTTACTGAAGCTTTCTTT
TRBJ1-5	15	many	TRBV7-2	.	CASSYTGTSNQPQHF	TGTGCCAGCAGCTACACAGGGACTAGCAATCAGCCCCAGCATTTT
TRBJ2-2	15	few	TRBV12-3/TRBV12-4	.	CASIHRQANTGELFF	TGTGCCAGCATTCACCGGCAGGCGAACACCGGGGAGCTGTTTTTT
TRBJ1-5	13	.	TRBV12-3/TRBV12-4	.	CASSLTGIQPQHF	TGTGCCAGCAGTCTCACAGGGATTCAGCCCCAGCATTTT
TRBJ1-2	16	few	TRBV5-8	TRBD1	CASSLRTVRGTIGYTF	TGTGCCAGCAGCTTGAGAACTGTCAGGGGGACTATTGGCTACACCTTC
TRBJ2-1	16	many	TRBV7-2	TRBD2	CASSFPYSGGDNEQFF	TGTGCCAGCAGCTTCCCTTATAGCGGGGGGGACAATGAGCAGTTCTTC
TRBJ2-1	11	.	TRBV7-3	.	CASSSGGEQFF	TGTGCCAGCAGCAGCGGTGGTGAGCAGTTCTTC
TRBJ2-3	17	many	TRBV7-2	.	CASSLAPQGAGTDTQYF	TGTGCCAGCAGCTTAGCCCCTCAAGGTGCTGGCACAGATACGCAGTATTTT
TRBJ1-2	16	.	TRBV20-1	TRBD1	CSAPSRHSDRGYGYTF	TGCAGTGCCCCCTCAAGACATTCGGACAGGGGCTATGGCTACACCTTC
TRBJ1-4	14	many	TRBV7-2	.	CASGARHWSEKLFF	TGTGCCAGTGGGGCTCGGCACTGGAGTGAAAAACTGTTTTTT
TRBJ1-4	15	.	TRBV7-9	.	CASSPTPGTNEKLFF	TGTGCCAGCAGCCCAACCCCAGGGACTAATGAAAAACTGTTTTTT
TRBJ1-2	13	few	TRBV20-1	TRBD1	CSAVIQGNYGYTF	TGCAGTGCCGTAATACAGGGGAACTATGGCTACACCTTC
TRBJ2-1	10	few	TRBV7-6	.	CASPAGEQFF	TGTGCCAGCCCGGCCGGTGAGCAGTTCTTC
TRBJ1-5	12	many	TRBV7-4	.	CASRRYNQPQHF	TGTGCCAGCCGCCGGTACAATCAGCCCCAGCATTTT
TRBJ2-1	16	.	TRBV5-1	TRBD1	CASTRTGKTPYNEQFF	TGCGCCAGCACCCGGACAGGGAAGACCCCCTACAATGAGCAGTTCTTC
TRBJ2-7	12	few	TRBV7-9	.	CASSLVDYEQYF	TGTGCCAGCAGCTTAGTAGACTACGAGCAGTACTTC
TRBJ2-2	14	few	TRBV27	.	CASSLSIRAGELFF	TGTGCCAGCAGTTTATCTATTCGGGCCGGGGAGCTGTTTTTT
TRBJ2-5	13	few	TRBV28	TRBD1	CASSVQGGETQYF	TGTGCCAGCAGTGTACAGGGGGGAGAGACCCAGTACTTC
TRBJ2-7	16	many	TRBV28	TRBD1	CASSSPWTGDSYEQYF	TGTGCCAGCAGTTCCCCCTGGACAGGCGACTCCTACGAGCAGTACTTC
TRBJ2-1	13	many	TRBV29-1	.	CSVEGDSLNEQFF	TGCAGCGTGGAGGGGGACAGTTTGAATGAGCAGTTCTTC
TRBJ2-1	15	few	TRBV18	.	CASSPISGFYNEQFF	TGTGCCAGCTCACCGATTAGCGGTTTCTACAATGAGCAGTTCTTC
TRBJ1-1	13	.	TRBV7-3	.	CASSLMVNAEAFF	TGTGCCAGCAGCTTAATGGTGAACGCTGAAGCTTTCTTT
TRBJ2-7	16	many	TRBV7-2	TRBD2	CASSSYSGTLGYEQYF	TGTGCCAGCAGCTCTTATAGCGGGACTCTTGGCTACGAGCAGTACTTC
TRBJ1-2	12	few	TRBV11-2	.	CASSSRGNGYTF	TGTGCCAGCAGCTCGAGGGGAAATGGCTACACCTTC
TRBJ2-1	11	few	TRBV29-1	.	CSVEVAGRQFF	TGCAGCGTTGAAGTGGCGGGGAGGCAGTTCTTC
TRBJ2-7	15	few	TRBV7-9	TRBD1	CASSSTRGPGNEQYF	TGTGCCAGCAGCTCTACGAGGGGGCCAGGGAACGAGCAGTACTTC
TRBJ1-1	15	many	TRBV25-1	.	CASSEFDRDLVEAFF	TGTGCCAGCAGTGAGTTTGACCGAGACCTCGTCGAAGCTTTCTTT
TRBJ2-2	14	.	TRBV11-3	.	CASSLRGTDGELFF	TGTGCCAGCAGCTTACGGGGGACGGACGGGGAGCTGTTTTTT
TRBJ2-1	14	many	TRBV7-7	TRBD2	CASSPGGWYNEQFF	TGTGCTAGCAGCCCCGGGGGGTGGTACAATGAGCAGTTCTTC
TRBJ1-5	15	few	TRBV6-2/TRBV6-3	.	CASRFEGVGNQPQHF	TGTGCCAGCAGGTTCGAGGGAGTGGGCAATCAGCCCCAGCATTTT
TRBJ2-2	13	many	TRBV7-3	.	CASSYRGTGELFF	TGTGCCAGCAGCTACCGGGGGACCGGGGAGCTGTTTTTT
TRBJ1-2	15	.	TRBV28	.	CASSLLGSGADGYTF	TGTGCCAGCAGTTTACTCGGGTCAGGCGCGGATGGCTACACCTTC
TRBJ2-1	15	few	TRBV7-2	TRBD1	CASSQDRDSYNEQFF	TGTGCCAGCAGCCAGGACAGGGACTCCTACAATGAGCAGTTCTTC